The entry that follows covers one TCR beta chain sequence. The data stem from a study of OX40 agonist ivuxolimab in advanced cancers. The CDR3 sequence is 12 residues long. The trim removed 6 bases at V and 4 bases at J, leaving 1 base unmatched. Germline CDR1 and CDR2: MNHEY and SVGAGI. The table came from immunoSEQ multiplex PCR; TCRdb's copy has only in-frame clones and leaves some out. The sample consists of 60,000 or so clones, 65% to 90% of them appearing once. The TCR comes from an adult with an advanced solid tumor such as melanoma, head and neck, liver or kidney cancer. Specimen: CD4+ or CD8+ T cells sorted from blood, collected in a trial of the OX40 agonist ivuxolimab. This chain connects TRBV6-5 to TRBJ1-1, with 8 bases identical to TRBD1. CDR3: CASRQGGTEAFF. CDR3 sequence (DNA): TGTGCCAGCAGACAGGGGGGCACTGAAGCTTTCTTT.